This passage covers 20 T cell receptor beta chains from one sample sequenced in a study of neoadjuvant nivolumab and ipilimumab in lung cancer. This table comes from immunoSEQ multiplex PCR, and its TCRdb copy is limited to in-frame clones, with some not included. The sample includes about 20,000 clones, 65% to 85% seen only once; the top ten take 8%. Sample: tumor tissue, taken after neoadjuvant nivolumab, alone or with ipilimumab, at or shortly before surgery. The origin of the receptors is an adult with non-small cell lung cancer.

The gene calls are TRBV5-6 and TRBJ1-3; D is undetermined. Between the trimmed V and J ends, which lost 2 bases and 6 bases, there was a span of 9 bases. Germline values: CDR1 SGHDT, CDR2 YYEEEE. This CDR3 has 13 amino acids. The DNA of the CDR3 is TGTGCCAGCAGCTTCGCGGATCTAAACACCATATATTTT. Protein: CASSFADLNTIYF.

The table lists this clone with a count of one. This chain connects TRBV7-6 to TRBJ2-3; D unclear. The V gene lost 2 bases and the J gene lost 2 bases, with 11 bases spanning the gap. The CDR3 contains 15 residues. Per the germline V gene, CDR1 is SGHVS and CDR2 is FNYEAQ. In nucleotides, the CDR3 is TGTGCCAGCAGCTTAAACACCGGTCCCACAGATACGCAGTATTTT. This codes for CASSLNTGPTDTQYF. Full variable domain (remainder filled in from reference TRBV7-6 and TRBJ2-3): GAGVSQSPRYKVTKRGQDVALRCDPISGHVSLYWYRQALGQGPEFLTYFNYEAQQDKSGLPNDRFSAERPEGSISTLTIQRTEQRDSAMYRCASSLNTGPTDTQYFGPGTRLTVL.

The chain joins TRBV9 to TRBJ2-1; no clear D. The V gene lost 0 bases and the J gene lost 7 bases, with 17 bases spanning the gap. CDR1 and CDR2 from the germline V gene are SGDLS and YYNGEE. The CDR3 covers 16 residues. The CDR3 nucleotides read TGTGCCAGCAGCGTAGCGGGCAACAAACATTCAAATGAGCAGTTCTTC. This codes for CASSVAGNKHSNEQFF.

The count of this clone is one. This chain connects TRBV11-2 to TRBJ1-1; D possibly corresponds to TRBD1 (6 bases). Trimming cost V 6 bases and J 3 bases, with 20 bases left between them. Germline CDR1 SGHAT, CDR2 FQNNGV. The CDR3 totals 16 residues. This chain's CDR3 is CASSRKGDSEDTEAFF. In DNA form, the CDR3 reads TGTGCCAGCAGTCGAAAGGGGGACTCCGAGGACACTGAAGCTTTCTTT.

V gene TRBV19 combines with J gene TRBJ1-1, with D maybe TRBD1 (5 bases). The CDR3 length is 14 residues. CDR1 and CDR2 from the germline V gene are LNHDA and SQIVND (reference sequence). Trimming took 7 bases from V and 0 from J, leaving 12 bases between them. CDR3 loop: CASKTGTLNTEAFF. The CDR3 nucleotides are TGTGCCAGTAAAACCGGGACCCTGAACACTGAAGCTTTCTTT.

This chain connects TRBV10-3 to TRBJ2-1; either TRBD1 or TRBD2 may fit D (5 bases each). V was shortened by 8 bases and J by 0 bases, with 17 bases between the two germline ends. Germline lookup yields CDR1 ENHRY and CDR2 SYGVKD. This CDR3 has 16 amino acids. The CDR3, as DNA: TGTGCCATCGCGTCCGGGACGGAAAGCTCCTACAATGAGCAGTTCTTC. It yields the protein CAIASGTESSYNEQFF.

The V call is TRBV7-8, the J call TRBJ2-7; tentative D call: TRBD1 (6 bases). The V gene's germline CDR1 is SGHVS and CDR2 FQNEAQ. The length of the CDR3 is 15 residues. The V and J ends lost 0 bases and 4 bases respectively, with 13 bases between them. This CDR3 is CASSLAPGQRYEQYF. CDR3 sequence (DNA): TGTGCCAGCAGCTTAGCGCCCGGACAGCGATACGAGCAGTACTTC.

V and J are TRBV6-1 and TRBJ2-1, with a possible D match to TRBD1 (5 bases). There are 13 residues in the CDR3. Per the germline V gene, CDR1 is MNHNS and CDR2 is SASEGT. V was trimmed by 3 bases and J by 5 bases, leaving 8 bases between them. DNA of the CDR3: TGTGCCAGCAGTGAGGCCAGGGACAATGAGCAGTTCTTC. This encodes CASSEARDNEQFF.

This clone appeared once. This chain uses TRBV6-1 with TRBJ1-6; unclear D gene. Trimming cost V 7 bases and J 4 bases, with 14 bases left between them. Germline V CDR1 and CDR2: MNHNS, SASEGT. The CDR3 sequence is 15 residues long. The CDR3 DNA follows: TGTGCCAGCACCAAACTGGAGGTGTATAATTCACCCCTCCACTTT. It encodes CASTKLEVYNSPLHF.

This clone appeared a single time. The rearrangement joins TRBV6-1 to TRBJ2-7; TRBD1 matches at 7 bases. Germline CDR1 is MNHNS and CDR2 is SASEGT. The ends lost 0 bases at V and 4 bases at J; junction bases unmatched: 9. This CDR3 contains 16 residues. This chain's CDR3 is CASSEARAGGAYEQYF. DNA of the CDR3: TGTGCCAGCAGTGAAGCGCGGGCAGGGGGAGCGTACGAGCAGTACTTC.

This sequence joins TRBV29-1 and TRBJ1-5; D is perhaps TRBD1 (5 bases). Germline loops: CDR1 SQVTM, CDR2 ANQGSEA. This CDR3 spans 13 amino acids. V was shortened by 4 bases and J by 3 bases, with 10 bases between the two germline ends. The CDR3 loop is CSVAPGVNQPQHF. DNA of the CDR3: TGCAGCGTTGCCCCGGGGGTCAATCAGCCCCAGCATTTT.

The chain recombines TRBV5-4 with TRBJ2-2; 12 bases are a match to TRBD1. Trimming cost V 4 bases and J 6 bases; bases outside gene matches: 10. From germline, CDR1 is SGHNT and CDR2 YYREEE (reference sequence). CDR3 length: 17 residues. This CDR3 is CASSPTPGTGGAGELFF. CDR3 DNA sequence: TGTGCCAGCAGCCCCACCCCCGGGACAGGGGGCGCCGGGGAGCTGTTTTTT.

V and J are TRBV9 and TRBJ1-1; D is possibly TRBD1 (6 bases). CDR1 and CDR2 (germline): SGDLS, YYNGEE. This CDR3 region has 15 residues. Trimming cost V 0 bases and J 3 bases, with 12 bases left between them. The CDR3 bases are TGTGCCAGCAGCGTAGATGGCAGGGGTCACACTGAAGCTTTCTTT. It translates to CASSVDGRGHTEAFF.

Written as DNA, the CDR3 is TGTGCCAGTAGTATTGATAGGGGGCACACTGAAGCTTTCTTT. This translates into CASSIDRGHTEAFF. The chain joins TRBV19 to TRBJ1-1, with TRBD1 matching 7 bases. Germline V gene data show CDR1 as LNHDA and CDR2 as SQIVND (reference sequence). V dropped 3 bases and J dropped 3; count of bases not matched to a gene: 4. This CDR3 contains 14 residues.

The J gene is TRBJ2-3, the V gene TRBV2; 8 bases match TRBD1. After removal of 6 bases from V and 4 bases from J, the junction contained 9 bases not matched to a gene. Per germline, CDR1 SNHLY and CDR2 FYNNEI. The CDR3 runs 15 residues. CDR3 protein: CASSDTRDRPDTQYF. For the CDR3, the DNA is TGTGCCAGCAGCGATACCAGGGACAGGCCAGATACGCAGTATTTT.

Written as DNA, the CDR3 is TGTGCCAGCAGCTCCAGGAATGGCTACACCTTC. It encodes CASSSRNGYTF. The V call is TRBV5-6, the J call TRBJ1-2; D is ambiguous. The germline V gene encodes CDR1 SGHDT and CDR2 YYEEEE. The CDR3 runs 11 residues. With 3 bases removed from V and 6 bases from J, the gap between germline ends came to 6 bases.

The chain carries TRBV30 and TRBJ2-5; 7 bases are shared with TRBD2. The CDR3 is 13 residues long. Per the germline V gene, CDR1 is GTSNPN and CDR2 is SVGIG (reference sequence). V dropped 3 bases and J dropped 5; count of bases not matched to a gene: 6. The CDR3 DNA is TGTGCCTGGAGGAATATGGGGGGGGAGACCCAGTACTTC. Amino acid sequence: CAWRNMGGETQYF.

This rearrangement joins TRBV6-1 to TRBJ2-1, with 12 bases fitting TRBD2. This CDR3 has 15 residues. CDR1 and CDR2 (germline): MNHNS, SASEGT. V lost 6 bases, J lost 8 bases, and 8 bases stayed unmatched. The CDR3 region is CASSHSSGGADEQFF. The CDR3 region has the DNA TGTGCCAGCAGCCACTCTAGCGGGGGGGCAGATGAGCAGTTCTTC.

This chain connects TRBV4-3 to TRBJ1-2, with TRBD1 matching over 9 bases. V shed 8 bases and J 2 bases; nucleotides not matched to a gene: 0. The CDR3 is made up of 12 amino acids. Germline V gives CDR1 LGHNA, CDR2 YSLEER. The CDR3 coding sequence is TGCGCCAGCGGACAGGGGAACTATGGCTACACCTTC. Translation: CASGQGNYGYTF.

The CDR3 DNA sequence: TGTGCCAGCAGCTTGATGCGGGTCTATAATTCACCCCTCCACTTT. Its protein is CASSLMRVYNSPLHF. V gene TRBV5-6 combines with J gene TRBJ1-6; D is uncertain. Germline-derived CDR1 and CDR2 are SGHDT and YYEEEE. Trimming removed 1 base from V and 3 bases from J, with 8 bases in between. This CDR3 is built from 15 residues.